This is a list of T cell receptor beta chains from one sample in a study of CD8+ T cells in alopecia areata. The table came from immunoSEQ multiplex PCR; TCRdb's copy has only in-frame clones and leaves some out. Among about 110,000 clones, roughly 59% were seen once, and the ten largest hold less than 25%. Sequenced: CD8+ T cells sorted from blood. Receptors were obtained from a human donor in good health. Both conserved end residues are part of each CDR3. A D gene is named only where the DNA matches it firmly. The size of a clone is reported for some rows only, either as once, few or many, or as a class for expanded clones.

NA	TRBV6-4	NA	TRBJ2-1	CASSDVGGQYNEQFF	TGTGCCAGCAGTGACGTAGGGGGTCAATACAATGAGCAGTTCTTC
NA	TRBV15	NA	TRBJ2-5	CATSRVGRADETQYF	TGTGCCACCAGCAGAGTCGGGCGAGCGGACGAGACCCAGTACTTC
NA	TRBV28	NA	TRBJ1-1	CASSLWREFSEAFF	TGTGCCAGCAGTTTGTGGCGGGAATTTAGTGAAGCTTTCTTT
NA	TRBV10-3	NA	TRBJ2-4	CATRPFPPKNIQYF	TGTGCCACACGACCGTTCCCACCCAAAAACATTCAGTACTTC
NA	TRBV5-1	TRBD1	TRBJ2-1	CASSTGQGPPTDSSYNEQFF	TGCGCCAGCAGCACCGGACAGGGGCCACCCACTGACAGCTCCTACAATGAGCAGTTCTTC
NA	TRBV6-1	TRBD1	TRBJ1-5	CASSLTGHNQPQHF	TGTGCCAGCAGCCTGACAGGGCACAATCAGCCCCAGCATTTT
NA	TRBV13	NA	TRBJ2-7	CASSSSGQELTLSYEQYF	TGTGCCAGCAGCTCTAGTGGGCAGGAGTTAACCCTCTCCTACGAGCAGTACTTC
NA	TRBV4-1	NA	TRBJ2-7	CASSQAGAGYEQHF	TGCGCCAGCAGCCAAGCAGGGGCAGGCTACGAGCAGCACTTC
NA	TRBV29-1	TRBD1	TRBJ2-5	CSVEDPETGYQETQYF	TGCAGCGTTGAAGATCCAGAGACAGGGTACCAAGAGACCCAGTACTTC
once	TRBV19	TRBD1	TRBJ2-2	CASSPDRGLPGELFF	TGTGCCAGTAGTCCGGACAGGGGGCTACCCGGGGAGCTGTTTTTT
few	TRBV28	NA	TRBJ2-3	CASSFPGSTDTQYF	TGTGCCAGCAGTTTTCCAGGGTCCACAGATACGCAGTATTTT
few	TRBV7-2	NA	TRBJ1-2	CASSLGGPNYGYTF	TGTGCCAGCAGCTTAGGCGGGCCTAACTATGGCTACACCTTC
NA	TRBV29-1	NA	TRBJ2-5	CSVEVGAVGPRCQTQYF	TGCAGCGTTGAAGTGGGGGCGGTCGGGCCGAGGTGCCAGACCCAGTACTTC
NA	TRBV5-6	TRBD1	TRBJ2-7	CASSSLQGVEQYF	TGTGCCAGCAGCTCGTTACAGGGGGTCGAGCAGTACTTC
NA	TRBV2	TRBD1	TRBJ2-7	CASSDRDRVDEQYF	TGTGCCAGCAGTGATAGAGACAGGGTGGACGAGCAGTACTTC